This T cell receptor beta chain was retrieved from a study of T cell responses to AZD1222 COVID-19 vaccine (dated by TCRdb to the early 2020s). Looking at the study overall: AZD1222 recipients with second doses at about 4 weeks or about 12 weeks were pooled, because spike-specific TCR depth and breadth did not differ between schedules. TCR sequencing covered some 250 trial participants: some 210 given two doses of AZD1222 and approximately 26 given two doses of MenACWY control vaccine. Trial participants were enrolled by age into 18-55, 56-69 and 70-plus year subgroups, with 148, 28 and 57 TCR-sequenced participants respectively.

This specimen's time point label, interpreted: baseline before first vaccination. Samples from vaccinated people were obtained from the UK trials COV001 and COV002, which included a single-blind randomized controlled phase 2/3 trial of AZD1222 (ChAdOx1 nCoV-19) in healthy adults. For TCRbeta chain sequencing, PBMC samples were collected from trial participants at day 0 and at day 28 after the second dose. Of note for this clone: Its antigen is not yet known. There are no base qualities to consult, and no much larger clone falls within one base.

Overall study outcomes, separate from this receptor: The vaccine-associated CD4 TCRs covered the entire spike protein, and the dominant responses fell in regions 160-218 and 743-854. Nearly half of unique spike-specific TCRs reportedly recognized epitopes outside regions mutated in the B.1.351 and B.1.1.7 variants. Conclusions about previously exposed vaccinees are limited, since just a handful of AZD1222 recipients were seropositive for SARS-CoV-2 at baseline. After two AZD1222 doses, both the breadth and the depth of spike-specific TCRs were significantly higher than at day 0 and than in MenACWY recipients. Because no day 14 peak-response samples were available, the repertoires could be characterized only after the peak T cell response. Most participants were white British and females outnumbered males, and the authors suggested that clonal diversity may have been underestimated. The 56-69-year group was small, and its depth increase did not reach significance, likely because of low power.

V was cut back by 0 bases and J by 2 bases, leaving a gap of 9 bases between them. Including cysteine and phenylalanine, the CDR3 has 14 amino acids. Only the CDR3 portion is preserved as DNA: 42 bases, with reading frame beginning at the first base. The germline V gene specifies SGHDT as CDR1 and YYEEEE as CDR2. The CDR3 regions of human TCRbeta chains were analyzed by immunosequencing. The original pipeline was this. TCRs in the repertoires were matched against a reference library of SARS-CoV-2-specific TCRs that had been generated with the MIRA antigen-specificity platform. Breadth was defined as the fraction of unique TCRs that were SARS-CoV-2-associated, and depth was defined as the fraction of total T cells that were SARS-CoV-2-associated. Using the MIRA data, each spike-specific TCR was assigned both to the spike region to which the TCR was reactive and to a CD4 or CD8 class. Log10-transformed breadth and depth values were compared by one-way ANOVA with Sidak's multiple comparisons tests. TCRdb stores this immuneACCESS table with in-frame sequences only. Part of the clones is absent; in the studies checked, under half of the shortfall reflects unresolved V genes, and no reason is known for the rest. The D gene and trimming were derived from the DNA, and the V and J assignments and clone size from that table. The sample table lists 100,000 to 150,000 clones, around 89% of them with a count of one. Approximately 4.2% of the sample lies in the top ten.

The rearrangement joined TRBV5-6 to TRBJ2-7; possibly the D gene is TRBD2, per 5 matching bases. The TCR sequence derives from an adult in good health. The input for sequencing was peripheral blood, taken on day 0 of AZD1222 vaccination. The DNA sequence is as follows: TGTGCCAGCAGCTTGGTTAGCGCAACCTACGAGCAGTACTTC. Its product reads: CASSLVSATYEQYF.